This TCR beta chain is drawn from a study of T cell responses to AZD1222 COVID-19 vaccine. The study's findings and limits: Donors were largely white British and mainly female; clonal diversity was possibly underestimated. Once two AZD1222 doses were given, Spike-specific TCR breadth and depth went up.

On this clone: Its target is unknown.

There are 14 residues in the CDR3. V gave up 1 base and J gave up 6 bases, with 13 bases separating them. Germline V gene data show CDR1 as MNHEY and CDR2 as SVGEGT. Only in-frame clones appear in the TCRdb table, and some are missing; sequencing was by immunoSEQ multiplex PCR. The data show 110,000 to 150,000 clones, with 90% to 95% seen just once and roughly 9.1% held by the top ten. The starting material was peripheral blood, obtained on day 0 of AZD1222 vaccination. This clonotype was obtained from an adult in good health. The chain recombines TRBV6-2 or TRBV6-3 with TRBJ2-7; possible D gene TRBD1, 7 bases. CDR3 region: CASSYLQGGGEQYF. The CDR3 region has the DNA TGTGCCAGCAGTTACTTGCAGGGGGGAGGCGAGCAGTACTTC.